Listed below are T cell receptor beta chains from one sample, sequenced in a study of Ad26.COV2.S vaccination and SARS-CoV-2 variants. Sequenced by immunoSEQ multiplex PCR; TCRdb stores in-frame clones only, minus some. The sample holds fewer than 400,000 clones; 89% are singletons and the top ten take 1.5% to 2%. The sample was peripheral blood, taken in a trial of Ad26.COV2.S vaccine versus placebo. Receptor source: a person aged 18-60 years who received the Ad26.COV2.S COVID-19 vaccine or a placebo. Both conserved end residues are part of each CDR3. Each record gives: D gene, clone size, V gene, J gene, CDR3 protein, CDR3 DNA. D genes are given only for firm matches. Size is omitted from some rows. Given values are once, few, many or a class for expanded clones.

>TRBD2|-|TRBV28|TRBJ2-1
CASSFLAGGHNEQFF
TGTGCCAGCAGTTTCCTCGCGGGAGGACACAATGAGCAGTTCTTC
>-|-|TRBV19|TRBJ2-4
CASAGGRDAKNIQYF
TGTGCCAGTGCCGGGGGAAGGGATGCCAAAAACATTCAGTACTTC
>-|-|TRBV28|TRBJ2-2
CASRGLDTGELFF
TGTGCCAGCAGGGGTCTGGACACCGGGGAGCTGTTTTTT
>-|-|TRBV5-6|TRBJ1-1
CASSSRGVGWDTEAFF
TGTGCCAGCAGCTCCCGGGGGGTTGGGTGGGACACTGAAGCTTTCTTT
>-|-|TRBV9|TRBJ2-1
CASSVSPGVNEQFF
TGTGCCAGCAGCGTTAGCCCCGGAGTCAATGAGCAGTTCTTC
>-|once|TRBV10-1|TRBJ2-3
CASSEAGTDTQYF
TGCGCCAGCAGTGAAGCAGGCACAGATACGCAGTATTTT
>TRBD2|-|TRBV7-6|TRBJ2-3
CASSAQTSGSGDTQYF
TGTGCCAGCAGCGCCCAGACTAGCGGGAGTGGGGATACGCAGTATTTT
>-|once|TRBV9|TRBJ2-2
CASTEMGGDTGELFF
TGTGCCAGCACCGAGATGGGGGGCGACACCGGGGAGCTGTTTTTT
>TRBD2|-|TRBV2|TRBJ2-1
CATFSGRQYNEQFF
TGTGCCACCTTCAGCGGGAGGCAATACAATGAGCAGTTCTTC
>-|-|TRBV30|TRBJ2-7
CAWRPPDPPYEQYF
TGTGCCTGGAGGCCCCCCGACCCCCCCTACGAGCAGTACTTC
>TRBD2|once|TRBV19|TRBJ2-2
CASTVLAGPGELFF
TGTGCCAGTACTGTACTAGCGGGACCCGGGGAGCTGTTTTTT
>-|-|TRBV4-2|TRBJ2-3
CASSQELASTDTQYF
TGTGCCAGCAGCCAAGAGCTAGCTAGCACAGATACGCAGTATTTT
>-|-|TRBV6-5|TRBJ2-6
CASSYGVSGANVLTF
TGTGCCAGCAGTTACGGGGTCTCTGGGGCCAACGTCCTGACTTTC
>-|-|TRBV18|TRBJ2-3
CASSSPGESDTQYF
TGTGCCAGCTCATCCCCAGGGGAATCAGATACGCAGTATTTT
>-|-|TRBV30|TRBJ2-4
CAWSPPPCIQYF
TGTGCCTGGAGTCCTCCACCATGTATTCAGTACTTC
>-|-|TRBV4-2|TRBJ1-2
CASSQDFGPNGYTF
TGTGCCAGCAGCCAAGATTTCGGTCCCAATGGCTACACCTTC
>-|few|TRBV2|TRBJ1-5
CASTSEALRQSSNQPQHF
TGTGCCAGCACCAGTGAAGCCCTCCGACAGTCCAGCAATCAGCCCCAGCATTTT
>-|-|TRBV4-1|TRBJ1-1
CASSQEGGRVRTFF
TGCGCCAGCAGCCAAGAGGGCGGCAGGGTTCGAACTTTCTTT
>-|-|TRBV2|TRBJ2-1
CASSLGRKQFF
TGTGCCAGCAGCCTCGGGCGGAAGCAGTTCTTC
>-|once|TRBV24-1|TRBJ2-1
CATSDLTSNEQFF
TGTGCCACCAGTGACTTAACTAGCAATGAGCAGTTCTTC
>-|-|TRBV5-4|TRBJ2-5
CASRTPGQETQYF
TGTGCCAGCAGGACTCCGGGCCAAGAGACCCAGTACTTC
>-|-|TRBV28|TRBJ2-7
CASSSINWDEQYF
TGTGCCAGCAGTTCCATTAATTGGGACGAGCAGTACTTC
>TRBD2|-|TRBV4-1|TRBJ2-1
CASSQDTWREKYNEQFF
TGCGCCAGCAGCCAAGATACGTGGCGGGAGAAGTACAATGAGCAGTTCTTC
>TRBD1|-|TRBV28|TRBJ1-5
CATQGQGKGQPQHF
TGTGCTACGCAGGGACAGGGTAAGGGTCAGCCCCAGCATTTT
>-|once|TRBV2|TRBJ2-1
CASSEARSSNEQFF
TGTGCCAGCAGTGAAGCGCGGTCTAGCAATGAGCAGTTCTTC
>TRBD2|many|TRBV24-1|TRBJ2-1
CATSGRLAGSYNEQFF
TGTGCCACCAGTGGCCGACTAGCGGGCTCCTACAATGAGCAGTTCTTC
>-|-|TRBV12-3/TRBV12-4|TRBJ2-7
CASSPPDGEQYF
TGTGCCAGCAGCCCCCCTGATGGCGAGCAGTACTTC
>-|-|TRBV28|TRBJ2-6
CASSPRVGGGANVLTF
TGTGCCAGCAGTCCGCGGGTCGGAGGTGGGGCCAACGTCCTGACTTTC
>TRBD2|-|TRBV5-6|TRBJ2-3
CASSLRTGGADTQYF
TGTGCCAGCAGCTTGAGAACGGGAGGGGCAGATACGCAGTATTTT
>TRBD2|-|TRBV18|TRBJ2-1
CASSPPASGRAGGNEQFF
TGTGCCAGCTCACCACCGGCCAGCGGGAGGGCCGGTGGCAATGAGCAGTTCTTC
>-|-|TRBV21-1|TRBJ2-1
CASSSWTSGRRHNEQFF
TGTGCCAGCAGCTCCTGGACTAGCGGGAGGAGGCACAATGAGCAGTTCTTC
>-|-|TRBV4-1|TRBJ2-1
CASSQPTGGLREQFF
TGCGCCAGCAGCCAACCCACCGGGGGCTTGCGTGAGCAGTTCTTC
>-|-|TRBV27|TRBJ2-1
CASTNPGKGAKSYNEQFF
TGTGCCAGCACCAACCCCGGGAAAGGGGCAAAATCCTACAATGAGCAGTTCTTC
>TRBD2|-|TRBV5-1|TRBJ2-2
CASSTLAGQGELFF
TGCGCCAGCAGCACCCTAGCGGGCCAGGGGGAGCTGTTTTTT
>TRBD2|once|TRBV7-2|TRBJ2-7
CASSSGTSGKYEQYF
TGTGCCAGCAGCTCCGGGACTAGCGGGAAATACGAGCAGTACTTC
>-|-|TRBV7-8|TRBJ1-1
CASSSAAGRNTEAFF
TGTGCCAGCAGCTCCGCGGCCGGGAGGAACACTGAAGCTTTCTTT
>TRBD2|-|TRBV11-2|TRBJ2-1
CASSPPGGYNEQFF
TGTGCCAGCAGCCCCCCGGGGGGCTACAATGAGCAGTTCTTC
>TRBD2|-|TRBV29-1|TRBJ2-3
CSATPRTPTSGVTDTQYF
TGCAGCGCCACGCCTAGAACCCCTACTAGCGGGGTGACAGATACGCAGTATTTT
>-|-|TRBV2|TRBJ1-5
CASSDWGGQPQHF
TGTGCCAGCAGTGATTGGGGGGGTCAGCCCCAGCATTTT
>-|-|TRBV5-6|TRBJ2-2
CASSLVGEGNTGELFF
TGTGCCAGCAGCTTGGTAGGCGAAGGGAACACCGGGGAGCTGTTTTTT
>TRBD2|-|TRBV9|TRBJ2-3
CASSAMTGGYTDTQYF
TGTGCCAGCAGCGCCATGACGGGAGGATACACAGATACGCAGTATTTT
>TRBD2|-|TRBV7-3|TRBJ2-1
CASSLFGGGLAGVDEQFF
TGTGCCAGCAGCTTATTTGGGGGAGGACTAGCGGGAGTAGATGAGCAGTTCTTC
>-|once|TRBV5-1|TRBJ2-3
CASSLAGGADTQYF
TGCGCCAGCAGCTTGGCCGGGGGTGCAGATACGCAGTATTTT
>-|few|TRBV28|TRBJ2-2
CASSRHPGELFF
TGTGCCAGCAGCCGCCACCCCGGGGAGCTGTTTTTT
>-|-|TRBV3-1/TRBV3-2|TRBJ1-2
CASSQENSYGYTF
TGTGCCAGCAGCCAAGAAAATTCCTATGGCTACACCTTC
>TRBD1|-|TRBV27|TRBJ2-7
CASSSLPGQGGKEQYF
TGTGCCAGCAGTTCACTCCCCGGACAGGGGGGCAAGGAGCAGTACTTC
>-|-|TRBV2|TRBJ2-1
CASTGGGYNEQFF
TGTGCCAGCACAGGGGGGGGTTACAATGAGCAGTTCTTC
>-|-|TRBV6-6|TRBJ1-1
CASSYSTGRGTEAFF
TGTGCCAGCAGTTACTCGACCGGGCGGGGCACTGAAGCTTTCTTT
>-|-|TRBV6-5|TRBJ2-6
CASRGTRGANVLTF
TGTGCCAGCAGGGGGACCCGGGGGGCCAACGTCCTGACTTTC
>TRBD2|-|TRBV2|TRBJ2-1
CASSQLAGGSGEQFF
TGTGCCAGCAGTCAACTAGCGGGAGGGTCTGGAGAGCAGTTCTTC
>-|once|TRBV27|TRBJ2-1
CASRWSSYNEQFF
TGTGCCAGCAGATGGAGCTCCTACAATGAGCAGTTCTTC
>-|-|TRBV6-1|TRBJ1-1
CASSEYATNTEAFF
TGTGCCAGCAGTGAATACGCCACAAACACTGAAGCTTTCTTT
>-|-|TRBV6-4|TRBJ1-1
CASRADLGATEAFF
TGTGCCAGCAGGGCAGACTTAGGGGCCACTGAAGCTTTCTTT
>TRBD2|few|TRBV4-2|TRBJ2-5
CASSQDSSGRVETQYF
TGTGCCAGCAGCCAAGATTCTAGCGGGAGGGTGGAGACCCAGTACTTC
>TRBD2|few|TRBV30|TRBJ2-5
CAWSGGGTKETQYF
TGTGCCTGGAGTGGTGGCGGGACTAAAGAGACCCAGTACTTC
>-|-|TRBV7-9|TRBJ1-1
CASSPGVLGKDTEAFF
TGTGCCAGCAGCCCCGGGGTTTTGGGAAAGGACACTGAAGCTTTCTTT
>TRBD1|once|TRBV5-1|TRBJ2-5
CASSGGQVGETQYF
TGCGCCAGCAGCGGGGGACAGGTGGGAGAGACCCAGTACTTC
>TRBD1|once|TRBV7-9|TRBJ2-1
CASSRTGGSYNEQFF
TGTGCCAGCAGCCGCACAGGGGGCTCCTACAATGAGCAGTTCTTC